The rows below give T cell receptor beta chains drawn from one sample of a study of blood T cell repertoires in COVID-19. Profiled with immunoSEQ multiplex PCR; TCRdb holds only in-frame clones, not every one. The profile covers some 80,000 clones, with 88% appearing a single time and about 21% taken by the ten largest. The source material was peripheral blood. These receptors originate from a human donor in a cohort sampled during active COVID-19. Each CDR3 is given with its conserved first and last residue. The D gene is left open where the match is weak. Clone size appears in some rows only: once, few, many, or a class for an expanded clone.

d_gene	v_gene	j_gene	abundance	CDR3nt	CDR3aa
-	TRBV18	TRBJ2-5	-	TGTGCCAGCTCACCAACACACAAAGAGACCCAGTACTTC	CASSPTHKETQYF
-	TRBV19	TRBJ1-3	-	TGTGCCAGTAGTATTTCTACAGGGTCTGGAAACACCATATATTTT	CASSISTGSGNTIYF
TRBD2	TRBV7-9	TRBJ2-1	-	TGTGCCAGCAGCTTAGAAGGTCTAGCGGGGTACAATGAGCAGTTCTTC	CASSLEGLAGYNEQFF
-	TRBV10-3	TRBJ1-1	once	TGTGCCATCAGTCCAACTTCGGGGGGCACTGAAGCTTTCTTT	CAISPTSGGTEAFF
-	TRBV5-1	TRBJ2-5	once	TGCGCCAGCAGCAGGATGGTTGGGAGCCAAGAGACCCAGTACTTC	CASSRMVGSQETQYF
-	TRBV21-1	TRBJ1-1	-	TGTGCCAGCAGCACCAGGAAAATGAACACTGAAGCTTTCTTT	CASSTRKMNTEAFF
TRBD2	TRBV5-1	TRBJ2-6	-	TGCGCCAGCAGCTTGTTTAGCGGGGGGGCGGGCTCCGTCCTGACTTTC	CASSLFSGGAGSVLTF
TRBD1	TRBV7-6	TRBJ2-7	-	TGTGCCAGCAGCTTAGTTACAGGGGTCGCTCCCTACGAGCAGTACTTC	CASSLVTGVAPYEQYF
TRBD2	TRBV5-1	TRBJ2-7	-	TGCGCCAGCAGCGAGACGGTAGCGGGAGCCCGATACGAGCAGTACTTC	CASSETVAGARYEQYF
TRBD1	TRBV18	TRBJ2-5	-	TGTGCCAGCTCACCAAACACAGGGGCGTACCAAGAGACCCAGTACTTC	CASSPNTGAYQETQYF
-	TRBV27	TRBJ2-5	-	TGTGCCAGCTCCGCGAGGGCAGGGACCCAGTACTTC	CASSARAGTQYF
-	TRBV7-9	TRBJ1-3	-	TGTGCCAGCAGCTTATTAACAGGGCTGAGGGGAAACACCATATATTTT	CASSLLTGLRGNTIYF
TRBD1	TRBV7-2	TRBJ1-2	-	TGTGCCAGCAGCCTCGGACAGGGGGAGCTTAATGGCTACACCTTC	CASSLGQGELNGYTF
-	TRBV4-3	TRBJ1-6	-	TGCGCCAGCAGCCAAGTGGAGGGTAATAATTCACCCCTCCACTTT	CASSQVEGNNSPLHF
TRBD1	TRBV5-6	TRBJ1-1	-	TGTGCCAGCAGCCGCCGGGACAGGGGCGCTGAAGCTTTCTTT	CASSRRDRGAEAFF
TRBD2	TRBV7-2	TRBJ2-5	-	TGTGCCAGCAGCTTAGGGGGAGCGGGACAAGAGACCCAGTACTTC	CASSLGGAGQETQYF
TRBD2	TRBV29-1	TRBJ2-5	-	TGCAGCGCGGCCCGTATAGCGGGGGGGCCCCAAGAGACCCAGTACTTC	CSAARIAGGPQETQYF
-	TRBV6-1	TRBJ1-2	-	TGTGCCAGCAGTGAAGGTTGGACAGCATATGGCTACACCTTC	CASSEGWTAYGYTF
-	TRBV6-2/TRBV6-3	TRBJ2-2	-	TGTGCCAGCAGTTACGGCAGGGGTCAAGGTGACACCGGGGAGCTGTTTTTT	CASSYGRGQGDTGELFF
-	TRBV7-2	TRBJ2-3	-	TGTGCCAGCAGCATTCAAACTTCAACAGATACGCAGTATTTT	CASSIQTSTDTQYF
-	TRBV7-9	TRBJ1-4	-	TGTGCCAGCAGCTTAGGTCTTGGATTAACGGGTGAAAAACTGTTTTTT	CASSLGLGLTGEKLFF
-	TRBV10-3	TRBJ2-1	-	TGTGCCATCAGCGACGGCATGTCCGGGATCAACAATGAGCAGTTCTTC	CAISDGMSGINNEQFF
TRBD1	TRBV18	TRBJ2-7	-	TGTGCCAGCTCACCAAGGGACAGGGCACCCTACGAGCAGTACTTC	CASSPRDRAPYEQYF
-	TRBV6-6	TRBJ1-6	many	TGTGCCACCGAACAACAGGGAAATTCACCCCTCCACTTT	CATEQQGNSPLHF
-	TRBV28	TRBJ2-1	-	TGTGCCAGCAGTCCGCCGACTAGATTTTCGTGGTTCTTC	CASSPPTRFSWFF
TRBD1	TRBV7-9	TRBJ1-6	-	TGTGCCAGCAGCGAGGACAGGGCTTCACCCCTCCACTTT	CASSEDRASPLHF
TRBD2	TRBV4-1	TRBJ2-1	-	TGCGCCAGCAGCCCCACCGGGACTAGCGCCACCTACAATGAGCAGTTCTTC	CASSPTGTSATYNEQFF
TRBD2	TRBV7-2	TRBJ2-1	-	TGTGCCAGCAGCGTGGGACTAGCGGGTAATGAGCAGTTCTTC	CASSVGLAGNEQFF
-	TRBV5-4	TRBJ2-7	-	TGTGCCAGCAGCCGGGACCCGGAGGGTTACGAGCAGTACTTC	CASSRDPEGYEQYF
-	TRBV27	TRBJ1-1	-	TGTGCCAGCAACAGCCGGTCCATGAACACTGAAGCTTTCTTT	CASNSRSMNTEAFF
TRBD1	TRBV5-1	TRBJ2-5	-	TGCGCCAGCAGCTTTACAGGGGGCAGAGAGACCCAGTACTTC	CASSFTGGRETQYF
-	TRBV19	TRBJ2-3	once	TGTGCCAGCGGTACAGATACGCAGTATTTT	CASGTDTQYF
TRBD1	TRBV15	TRBJ1-4	once	TGTGCCACCAGCAGAGGGACAGGGGGCCGTGAAAAACTGTTTTTT	CATSRGTGGREKLFF
-	TRBV6-6	TRBJ1-5	few	TGTGCCAGCAGTTACTCGAACCCCACAGGGTATCAGCCCCAGCATTTT	CASSYSNPTGYQPQHF
-	TRBV19	TRBJ1-5	few	TGTGCCAGTTCACATCCGGGACTGATTAATCAGCCCCAGCATTTT	CASSHPGLINQPQHF
-	TRBV28	TRBJ1-1	-	TGTGCCATACAATCCCCTCATATGAACACTGAAGCTTTCTTT	CAIQSPHMNTEAFF
-	TRBV11-3	TRBJ2-3	-	TGTGCCAGCAGCTTGGCCCTCCCCCCGCTTTTGGTACCCCGCACAGATACGCAGTATTTT	CASSLALPPLLVPRTDTQYF
TRBD2	TRBV5-1	TRBJ2-3	-	TGCGCCAGCACCCCACCGGGACTAGCAGACACAGATACGCAGTATTTT	CASTPPGLADTDTQYF
-	TRBV3-1/TRBV3-2	TRBJ2-1	once	TGTGCCAGCAGCCAATTTATTTCCGGGAACAATGAGCAGTTCTTC	CASSQFISGNNEQFF
TRBD2	TRBV28	TRBJ2-3	-	TGTGCCAGCTCCCTAGCGGGCGTCAAACGCACAGATACGCAGTATTTT	CASSLAGVKRTDTQYF
-	TRBV10-2	TRBJ1-1	-	TGCGCCAGCAGTGAGACCCTCCGACAAGCAGCTTTCTTT	CASSETLRQAAFF
-	TRBV4-3	TRBJ1-4	-	TGCGCCAGCAGCCAAAGGCCAGGGTCAACTAATGAAAAACTGTTTTTT	CASSQRPGSTNEKLFF
TRBD2	TRBV7-2	TRBJ2-4	-	TGTGCCAGCAGCCGCGGGGGTTCAGCCAAAAACATTCAGTACTTC	CASSRGGSAKNIQYF
TRBD1	TRBV5-1	TRBJ2-1	once	TGCGCCAGCAGCACAGGACAGGGGGCGAGGGGGAGACGGTACAATGAGCAGTTCTTC	CASSTGQGARGRRYNEQFF
-	TRBV9	TRBJ2-3	once	TGTGCCAGCAGCGCTCGGGACTCCCCACCGCCGGATACGCAGTATTTT	CASSARDSPPPDTQYF
TRBD2	TRBV27	TRBJ2-7	-	TGTGCCAGCAGCAGACTAGCGGGAGACAACGAGCAGTACTTC	CASSRLAGDNEQYF
TRBD2	TRBV11-3	TRBJ2-3	-	TGTGCCAGCAGCTTAAGGGGACTAGGCACAGATACGCAGTATTTT	CASSLRGLGTDTQYF
-	TRBV2	TRBJ2-5	-	TGTGCCAGCTCGTTAGAACCCTCTGGAGAGACCCAGTACTTC	CASSLEPSGETQYF
-	TRBV7-8	TRBJ1-5	-	TGTGCCAGCAGCTTAGCCACAGCCGCTGCATATCAGCCCCAGCATTTT	CASSLATAAAYQPQHF
-	TRBV28	TRBJ2-7	once	TGTGCCAGCAGTTTACCTGCTAGCTCCTACGAGCAGTACTTC	CASSLPASSYEQYF
-	TRBV4-3	TRBJ2-2	-	TGCGCCAGCAGCCAATCCGACAGGACCGGGGAGCTGTTTTTT	CASSQSDRTGELFF
-	TRBV3-1/TRBV3-2	TRBJ1-2	-	TGTGCCAGCAGCCGTCCCCGGTCGGGCTATGGCTACACCTTC	CASSRPRSGYGYTF
-	TRBV6-5	TRBJ2-7	-	TGTGCCAGCAGTTCCGAGAGGCGAAGATCCTACGAGCAGTACTTC	CASSSERRRSYEQYF
TRBD1	TRBV18	TRBJ2-7	-	TGTGCCAGCTCACTGGGACAGTTGAGCTCCTACGAGCAGTACTTC	CASSLGQLSSYEQYF
TRBD1	TRBV5-4	TRBJ1-3	few	TGTGCCAGCAGTCCAGGGGGCTCGGAGGACACCATATATTTT	CASSPGGSEDTIYF
-	TRBV7-3	TRBJ2-7	-	TGTGCCAGCAGCCCGGGGTCCTCCCCCTACGAGCAGTACTTC	CASSPGSSPYEQYF
TRBD1	TRBV7-9	TRBJ2-2	few	TGTGCCAGCAGCCCTAGGGGGACAGCGAACACCGGGGAGCTGTTTTTT	CASSPRGTANTGELFF
TRBD1	TRBV5-1	TRBJ2-7	few	TGCGCCAGCAGCCGGACAGGGGGCGGGTACGAGCAGTACTTC	CASSRTGGGYEQYF
-	TRBV3-1/TRBV3-2	TRBJ2-1	-	TGTGCCAGCAGCCAAGTTTGGGGGCCCGTAGGGAATGAGCAGTTCTTC	CASSQVWGPVGNEQFF